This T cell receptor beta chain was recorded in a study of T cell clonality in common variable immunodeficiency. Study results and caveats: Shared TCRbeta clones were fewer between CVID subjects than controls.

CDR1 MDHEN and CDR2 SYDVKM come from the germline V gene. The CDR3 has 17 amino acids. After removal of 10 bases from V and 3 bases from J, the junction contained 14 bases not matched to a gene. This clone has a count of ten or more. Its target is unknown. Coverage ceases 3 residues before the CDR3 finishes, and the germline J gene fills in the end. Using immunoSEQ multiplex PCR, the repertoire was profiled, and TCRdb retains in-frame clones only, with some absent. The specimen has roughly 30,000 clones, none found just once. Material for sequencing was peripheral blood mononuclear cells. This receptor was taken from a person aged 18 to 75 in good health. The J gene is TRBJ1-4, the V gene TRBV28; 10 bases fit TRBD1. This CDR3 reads CATLPRDRGPANEKLFF. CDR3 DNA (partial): TGTGCCACGCTCCCCCGGGACAGGGGACCAGCTAATGAAAAA.